This TCR beta chain was obtained from a study of Ad26.COV2.S vaccination and SARS-CoV-2 variants. Looking at the study overall: Each vaccinee took Ad26.COV2.S intramuscularly, once or twice 56 days apart.

Treatment described: 19 received Ad26.COV2.S at low or high dose, single or two shots; about 5 received placebo; per-sample allocation not given. Collection of the samples took place on day 63 after the first injection of vaccine or placebo. Measured with immunoSEQ multiplex PCR; TCRdb has only the in-frame clones, and not every one. This sample has 350,000 to 400,000 clones, with about nine tenths found just once. Germline CDR1 is KGHSH and CDR2 is LQKENI. Losses at the gene ends were 2 bases for V and 1 base for J; bases not matched to a gene: 4. This CDR3 contains 15 residues. The sample was peripheral blood, taken in a trial of Ad26.COV2.S vaccine versus placebo. This sequence was found in a person between 18 and 59 years old who received the Ad26.COV2.S COVID-19 vaccine or a placebo. This chain links TRBV18 with TRBJ1-1, with TRBD1 identical over 7 bases. The CDR3 DNA is TGTGCCAGCTCACCAAGGGCAGGGGGGAACACTGAAGCTTTCTTT. Protein: CASSPRAGGNTEAFF.